The T cell receptor (beta chain) under discussion was sequenced for a study of T-cell memory formation after mild COVID-19. Study context: The study found TCR clusters largely donor specific.

TCRdb reprocessed the 5' RACE reads with MiXCR, giving one entry per CDR3 protein. The sample holds about 430,000 distinct CDR3 sequences, 20% to 25% seen once. Worth noting for this clonotype: Its target is not known.

V was clipped by 0 bases and J by 5 bases, with 5 bases between them. The length of the CDR3 is 13 residues. The germline V gene has CDR1 SGHVS and CDR2 FNYEAQ. The study, taken as a whole, reports: Whereas later expanders leaned CD4+, clones contracting day 15 to 85 showed a balanced CD4/CD8 makeup. Within pre-infection memory, some responding clones were found, suggesting cross-reactive memory joined.

This receptor was taken from an adult woman who had mild COVID-19 (a few samples of this study predate the infection). Cell type and time point are not known. The sequenced sample consisted of PBMCs or a T cell subset sorted from them (not recorded which). The rearrangement uses TRBV7-6 and TRBJ1-5; D gene ambiguous. The chain's CDR3 is CASSLAEYQPQHF. CDR3 nucleotides: TGTGCCAGCAGCTTAGCGGAATATCAGCCCCAGCATTTT.